A single sample is the source of the 15 T cell receptor beta chains below, sequenced in a study of early T cells in non-severe SARS-CoV-2 infection. Using its own MiXCR run on the 5' RACE reads, TCRdb lists one record per CDR3 protein. The sample records about 110,000 distinct CDR3 sequences, over 10% being singletons. Sequencing was carried out using whole blood. Every receptor here comes from an adult who was a healthcare worker with PCR-confirmed SARS-CoV-2 infection or an uninfected control (not recorded which).

In this sample, this clonotype turned up a few times. The chain carries TRBV30 and TRBJ2-3, with 9 bases aligning to TRBD1. Germline-derived CDR1 and CDR2 are GTSNPN and SVGIG (reference sequence). V was clipped by 3 bases and J by 2 bases; unmatched bases: 9. This CDR3 has 16 residues. The CDR3 loop reads CAWRDRQGVATDTQYF. CDR3 in DNA: TGTGCCTGGAGGGATAGACAGGGGGTGGCCACAGATACGCAGTATTTT.

In its sample, this clonotype was seen a few times. The rearrangement links TRBV12-3 or TRBV12-4 to TRBJ2-7; perhaps TRBD2 as D (6 bases). Trimming pared 6 bases from V and 1 base from J, leaving 10 bases between. This CDR3 contains 13 residues. CDR3 in DNA: TGTGCCAGCAGATTTAGCGGTTCCTACGAGCAGTACTTC. The encoded protein is CASRFSGSYEQYF.

The chain joins TRBV29-1 to TRBJ2-7; TRBD1 might be the D (6 bases). This CDR3 has 14 residues. Deletions cut 7 bases from V and 0 bases from J, with 16 bases between. In germline, CDR1 is SQVTM, CDR2 ANQGSEA. CDR3 residues: CSAIGQPYSYEQYF. The CDR3 DNA reads as TGCAGCGCGATAGGACAGCCCTACTCCTACGAGCAGTACTTC.

This clonotype was detected only a few times. The V gene is TRBV9, the J gene TRBJ1-1; possibly TRBD1 for D (6 bases). This CDR3 is 16 amino acids long. CDR1 and CDR2 from the germline V gene are SGDLS and YYNGEE. The V end was cut by 3 bases, the J end by 8 bases, with 23 bases between. The CDR3 protein is CASSARQELRDAEAFF. CDR3 nucleotides: TGTGCCAGCAGCGCCCGACAGGAACTACGGGATGCCGAAGCTTTCTTT.

This clonotype occurred many times. This sequence joins TRBV6-2 or TRBV6-3 and TRBJ2-1; 10 bases map to TRBD1. The CDR3 runs 17 residues. The germline V gene has CDR1 MNHEY and CDR2 SVGEGT. V lost 6 bases to trimming and J lost 5 bases; unmatched junction nucleotides: 13. The CDR3 sequence is CASSLWMGQGLDNEQFF. CDR3 nucleotide sequence: TGTGCCAGCAGCCTATGGATGGGACAGGGGCTGGACAATGAGCAGTTCTTC.

A few counts support this clonotype. In nucleotides, the CDR3 is TGCGCCAGCAGTGAGTGGACAGCCGGCTATGGCTACACCTTC. This gives the protein CASSEWTAGYGYTF. The chain combines TRBV10-2 with TRBJ1-2; possibly TRBD1 for D (6 bases). Trimming removed 1 base from V and 4 bases from J, with 10 bases in between. The CDR3 runs to 14 residues. Germline V gene data show CDR1 as WSHSY and CDR2 as SAAADI.

There are a few counts of this clonotype. The chain combines TRBV20-1 with TRBJ2-7; a possible D gene is TRBD1 (6 bases). This CDR3 comprises 13 residues. The germline CDR1 and CDR2 sequences are DFQATT and SNEGSKA (reference sequence). V lost 5 bases to trimming and J lost 8 bases, with 19 bases between them. The CDR3 DNA reads as TGCAGTGCTCTGGACAGTTTATCCCCCCAGCAGTACTTC. Residues: CSALDSLSPQQYF.

There are many counts of this clonotype. V usage is TRBV28 and J usage is TRBJ1-1; 8 nucleotides align to TRBD1. Germline CDR1 is MDHEN and CDR2 is SYDVKM. The CDR3 is 15 residues long. Unmatched junction bases numbered 7, after V lost 2 bases and J lost 5 bases. CDR3 DNA: TGTGCCAGCAGTTTACCAGGGGGCGTAGGGACTGAAGCTTTCTTT. This sequence encodes CASSLPGGVGTEAFF.

This clonotype was seen a handful of times. The V gene is TRBV12-3 or TRBV12-4, the J gene TRBJ2-5, with 14 bases fitting TRBD2. V was pared by 5 bases and J by 2 bases, with 7 bases of the junction left unmatched. This CDR3 comprises 17 residues. Here the CDR3 reads CASSPAWTSGGQETQYF. In DNA, the CDR3 is TGTGCCAGCAGTCCAGCCTGGACTAGCGGGGGGCAAGAGACCCAGTACTTC.

The V gene is TRBV5-5, the J gene TRBJ2-5; D uncertain. The CDR3 is 15 residues long. Germline V gene sequence: CDR1 SGHKS, CDR2 YYEKEE (reference sequence). The germline V and J ends were trimmed by 2 bases and 5 bases, with 16 bases remaining between them. This chain's CDR3 is CASSFFFQKIETQYF. The CDR3 bases are TGTGCCAGCAGCTTTTTTTTTCAGAAGATTGAGACCCAGTACTTC. Combining the CDR3 with reference TRBV5-5 and TRBJ2-5 gives the whole variable domain DAGVTQSPTHLIKTRGQQVTLRCSPISGHKSVSWYQQVLGQGPQFIFQYYEKEERGRGNFPDRFSARQFPNYSSELNVNALLLGDSALYLCASSFFFQKIETQYFGPGTRLLVL.

The chain couples TRBV28 to TRBJ2-3, with 9 bases that match TRBD2. The V and J ends lost 4 bases and 1 base, in that order; junction bases with no gene match: 3. CDR3 length: 15 residues. Germline lookup yields CDR1 MDHEN and CDR2 SYDVKM. The CDR3 DNA reads TGTGCCAGCAGTTATATAGCGGGGGGCACAGATACGCAGTATTTT. This sequence encodes CASSYIAGGTDTQYF.

There are many counts of this clonotype. The chain couples TRBV12-3 or TRBV12-4 to TRBJ1-1, with a tentative D call TRBD1 (5 bases). Trimming removed 6 bases at V and 8 bases at J, with 13 bases between. The CDR3 is 12 amino acids. Here the CDR3 DNA reads TGTGCCAGCAGGGCCCCGGGACTAGAAGCTTTCTTT. Amino acids: CASRAPGLEAFF.

This clonotype has a count of ten or more. The chain uses TRBV29-1 and TRBJ1-6, with D perhaps TRBD1 (6 bases). This CDR3 spans 12 amino acids. V lost 4 bases to trimming and J lost 7 bases, with 8 bases between them. Per germline, CDR1 SQVTM and CDR2 ANQGSEA. In nucleotides, the CDR3 is TGCAGCGTTGGACAGGCGAATTCACCCCTCCACTTT. The encoded protein is CSVGQANSPLHF. Based on the CDR3 plus reference TRBV29-1 and TRBJ1-6, the full variable domain is SAVISQKPSRDICQRGTSLTIQCQVDSQVTMMFWYRQQPGQSLTLIATANQGSEATYESGFVIDKFPISRPNLTFSTLTVSNMSPEDSSIYLCSVGQANSPLHFGNGTRLTVT.

This clonotype was seen a few times. The V gene is TRBV18, the J gene TRBJ2-4, with 14 positions matching TRBD2. Trimming took 9 bases from V and 1 from J; bases not matched to a gene: 11. This CDR3 is 18 amino acids long. The V gene's germline CDR1 is KGHSH and CDR2 LQKENI. CDR3 sequence (DNA): TGTGCCAGTTCGGGACTAGCGGGAGACGGAGTGGCCAAAAACATTCAGTACTTC. It specifies CASSGLAGDGVAKNIQYF.

V gene TRBV7-9 combines with J gene TRBJ2-3; D possibly corresponds to TRBD1 (5 bases). The V gene lost 1 base and the J gene lost 0 bases, with 8 bases spanning the gap. CDR1 is SEHNR, CDR2 FQNEAQ, per germline (reference sequence). The CDR3 spans 15 residues. The CDR3 bases are TGTGCCAGCAGCTTAGGCGACAGCAGCACAGATACGCAGTATTTT. Protein product: CASSLGDSSTDTQYF.